This TCR beta chain was recorded in a study of T-cell reconstitution after alpha-beta-depleted transplantation in children. Points from the study as a whole: Several hundred expanded graft clones reportedly supplied alpha-beta T cells about two months after transplant.

In regard to this clonotype: The antigen is undetermined.

Germline CDR1 reads LGHNA; CDR2 reads YSLEER. V lost 0 bases and J 1 base, leaving 13 bases between the germline ends. This CDR3 has 16 residues. TCRbeta library construction was performed incorporating unique molecular identifiers. TCRdb reanalysed the PCR reads using MiXCR and keeps one entry per CDR3 protein. The table records around 600,000 distinct CDR3 sequences, more than 20% of them present only once. The receptor was derived from a boy younger than two who had a stem cell transplant for acute myeloid leukemia, so the T cells may come from the graft donor. The J gene is TRBJ2-7, the V gene TRBV4-3, with D perhaps TRBD1 (6 bases). The sequenced sample was PBMCs, mostly from graft donor cells, obtained 360 days after TCRalphabeta/CD19-depleted stem cell transplant. For the CDR3, the DNA is TGCGCCAGCAGCCAAGACCGGACAGCTATTTCCTACGAGCAGTACTTC. This sequence encodes CASSQDRTAISYEQYF.